This T cell receptor (beta chain) was profiled in a study of T cells in Graves' hyperthyroidism and ophthalmopathy. Study as a whole: Initial diagnosis, before any treatment, was when peripheral blood was collected. Notes on the study in general: Most thyroid clonotypes with frequency above 0.001 were detected in blood.

The diagnoses drew upon clinical symptoms, serum thyroxine and TRAb, thyroid ultrasound and orbital computed tomography. RNA transcripts yielded amplified TCR beta CDR3 regions. A first-round RT-PCR of the TCR CDR3 used the HTBI primer set. TCRdb itself ran the multiplex PCR reads through MiXCR, one entry per CDR3 protein. The table has 200,000 to 250,000 distinct CDR3 sequences, under 20% seen once. Concerning this clonotype: The antigen remains unidentified.

The V and J ends lost 5 bases and 1 base respectively, with 15 bases between them. The germline V gene encodes CDR1 SGHNT and CDR2 YENEEA. The CDR3 consists of 16 residues. Sequencing input: blood. The J gene is TRBJ2-1, the V gene TRBV11-3, with D possibly matching TRBD2 (5 bases). This receptor was taken from a man in his fifties with Graves' hyperthyroidism. DNA for the CDR3: TGTGCCAGCAGCCACCTGGTTGGACTTTCCTACAATGAGCAGTTCTTC. Its translation: CASSHLVGLSYNEQFF.